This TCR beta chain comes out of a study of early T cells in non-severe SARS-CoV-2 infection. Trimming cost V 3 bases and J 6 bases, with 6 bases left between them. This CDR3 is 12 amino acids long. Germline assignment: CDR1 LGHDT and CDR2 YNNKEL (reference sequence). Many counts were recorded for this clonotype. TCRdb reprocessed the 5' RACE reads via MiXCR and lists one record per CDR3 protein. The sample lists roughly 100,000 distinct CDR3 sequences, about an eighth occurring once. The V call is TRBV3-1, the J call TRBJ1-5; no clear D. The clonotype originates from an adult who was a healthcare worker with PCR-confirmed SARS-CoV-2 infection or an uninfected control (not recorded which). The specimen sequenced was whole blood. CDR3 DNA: TGTGCCAGCAGCCACGGGGTTCAGCCCCAGCATTTT. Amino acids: CASSHGVQPQHF.